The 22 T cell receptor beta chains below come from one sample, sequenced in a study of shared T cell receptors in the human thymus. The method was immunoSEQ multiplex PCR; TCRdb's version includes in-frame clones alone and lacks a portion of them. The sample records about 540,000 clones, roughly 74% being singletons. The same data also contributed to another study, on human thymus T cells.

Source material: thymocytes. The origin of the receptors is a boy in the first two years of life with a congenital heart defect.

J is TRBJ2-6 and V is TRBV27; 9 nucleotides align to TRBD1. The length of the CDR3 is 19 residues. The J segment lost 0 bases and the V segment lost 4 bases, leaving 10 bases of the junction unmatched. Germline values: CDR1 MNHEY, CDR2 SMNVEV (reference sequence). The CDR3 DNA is TGTGCCAGCAGTTCATTGCCGGGACAGGGCCACTCTGGGGCCAACGTCCTGACTTTC. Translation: CASSSLPGQGHSGANVLTF. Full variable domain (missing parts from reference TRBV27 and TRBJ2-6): EAQVTQNPRYLITVTGKKLTVTCSQNMNHEYMSWYRQDPGLGLRQIYYSMNVEVTDKGDVPEGYKVSRKEKRNFPLILESPSPNQTSLYFCASSSLPGQGHSGANVLTFGAGSRLTVL.

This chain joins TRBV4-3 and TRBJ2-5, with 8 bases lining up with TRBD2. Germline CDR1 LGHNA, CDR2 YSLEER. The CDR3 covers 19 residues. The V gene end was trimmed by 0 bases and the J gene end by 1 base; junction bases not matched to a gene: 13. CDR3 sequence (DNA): TGCGCCAGCAGCCAAGAGGCAGGCGCTAGCGGGCAGGTCCAAGAGACCCAGTACTTC. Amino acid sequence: CASSQEAGASGQVQETQYF.

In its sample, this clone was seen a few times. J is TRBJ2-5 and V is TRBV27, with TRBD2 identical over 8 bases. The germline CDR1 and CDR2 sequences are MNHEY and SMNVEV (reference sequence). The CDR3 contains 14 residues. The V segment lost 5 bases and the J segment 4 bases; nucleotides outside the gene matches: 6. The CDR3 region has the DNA TGTGCCAGCAGTCCCCGAGCGGGAGCAGAGACCCAGTACTTC. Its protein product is CASSPRAGAETQYF.

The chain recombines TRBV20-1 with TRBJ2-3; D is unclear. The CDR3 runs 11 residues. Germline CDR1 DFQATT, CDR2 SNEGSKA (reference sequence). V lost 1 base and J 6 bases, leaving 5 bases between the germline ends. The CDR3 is CSARVEDTQYF. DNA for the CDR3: TGCAGTGCTAGAGTCGAGGATACGCAGTATTTT.

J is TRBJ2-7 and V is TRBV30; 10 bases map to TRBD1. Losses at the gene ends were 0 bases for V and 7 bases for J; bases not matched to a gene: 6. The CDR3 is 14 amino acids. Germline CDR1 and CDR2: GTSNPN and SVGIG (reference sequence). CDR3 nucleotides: TGTGCCTGGAGTGTTCGACAGGGGGCTACTGAGCAGTACTTC. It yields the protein CAWSVRQGATEQYF.

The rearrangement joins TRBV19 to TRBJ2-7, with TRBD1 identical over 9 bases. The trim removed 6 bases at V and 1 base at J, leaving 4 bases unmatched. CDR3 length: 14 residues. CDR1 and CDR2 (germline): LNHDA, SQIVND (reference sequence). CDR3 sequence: CASSTDRGSYEQYF. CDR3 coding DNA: TGTGCCAGTAGCACGGACAGGGGTTCCTACGAGCAGTACTTC.

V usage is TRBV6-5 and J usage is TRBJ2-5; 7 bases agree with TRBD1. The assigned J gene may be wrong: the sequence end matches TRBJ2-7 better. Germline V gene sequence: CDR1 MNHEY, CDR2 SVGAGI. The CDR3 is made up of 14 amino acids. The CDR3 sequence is CASSYARDSYEQYF. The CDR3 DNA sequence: TGTGCCAGCAGTTACGCCCGGGACAGCTACGAGCAGTACTTC.

CDR3 DNA: TGTGCCAGCAGCCCCGAGTGGGGAGGTGGGACAGGGAACACCGGGGAGCTGTTTTTT. Its translation is CASSPEWGGGTGNTGELFF. This sequence joins TRBV27 and TRBJ2-2, with 8 nucleotides matching TRBD1. The length of the CDR3 is 19 residues. With 6 bases clipped from V and 1 base from J, the junction kept 16 bases outside the gene matches. Per germline, CDR1 MNHEY and CDR2 SMNVEV (reference sequence).

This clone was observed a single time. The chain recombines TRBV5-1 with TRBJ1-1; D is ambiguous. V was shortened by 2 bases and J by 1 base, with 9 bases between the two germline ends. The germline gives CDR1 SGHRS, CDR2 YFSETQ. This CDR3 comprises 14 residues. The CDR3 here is CASSFGTGNTEAFF. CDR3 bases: TGCGCCAGCAGCTTTGGTACCGGGAACACTGAAGCTTTCTTT. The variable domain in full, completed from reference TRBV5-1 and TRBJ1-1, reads KAGVTQTPRYLIKTRGQQVTLSCSPISGHRSVSWYQQTPGQGLQFLFEYFSETQRNKGNFPGRFSGRQFSNSRSEMNVSTLELGDSALYLCASSFGTGNTEAFFGQGTRLTVV.

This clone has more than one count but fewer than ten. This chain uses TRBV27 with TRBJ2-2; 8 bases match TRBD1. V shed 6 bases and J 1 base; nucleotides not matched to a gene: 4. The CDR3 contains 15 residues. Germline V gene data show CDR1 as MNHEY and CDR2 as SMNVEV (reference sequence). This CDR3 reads CASSPGQGNTGELFF. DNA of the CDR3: TGTGCCAGCAGCCCTGGACAGGGGAACACCGGGGAGCTGTTTTTT.

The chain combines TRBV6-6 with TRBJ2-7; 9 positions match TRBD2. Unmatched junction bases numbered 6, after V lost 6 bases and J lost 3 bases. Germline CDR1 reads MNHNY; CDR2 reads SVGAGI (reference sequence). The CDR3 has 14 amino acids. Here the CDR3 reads CASSPGLAFYEQYF. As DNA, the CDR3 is TGTGCCAGCAGCCCGGGACTAGCCTTCTACGAGCAGTACTTC.

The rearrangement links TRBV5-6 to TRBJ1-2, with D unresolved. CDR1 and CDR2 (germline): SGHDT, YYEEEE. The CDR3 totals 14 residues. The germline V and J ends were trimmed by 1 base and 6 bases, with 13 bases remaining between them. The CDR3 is CASSLFSGFHGYTF. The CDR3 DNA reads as TGTGCCAGCAGCTTGTTTTCCGGGTTTCATGGCTACACCTTC.

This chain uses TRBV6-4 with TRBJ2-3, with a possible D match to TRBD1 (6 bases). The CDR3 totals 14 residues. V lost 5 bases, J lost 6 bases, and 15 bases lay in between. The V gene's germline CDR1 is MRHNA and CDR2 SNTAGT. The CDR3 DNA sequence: TGTGCCAGCAGTTCCCGAGGGGGTGAGGATACGCAGTATTTT. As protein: CASSSRGGEDTQYF.

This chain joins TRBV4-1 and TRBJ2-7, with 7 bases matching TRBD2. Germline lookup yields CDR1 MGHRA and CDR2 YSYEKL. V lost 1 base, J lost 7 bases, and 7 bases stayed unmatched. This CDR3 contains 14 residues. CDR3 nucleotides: TGCGCCAGCAGCCAAGGTGCGGGAGCGGGGGAGCAGTACTTC. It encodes CASSQGAGAGEQYF.

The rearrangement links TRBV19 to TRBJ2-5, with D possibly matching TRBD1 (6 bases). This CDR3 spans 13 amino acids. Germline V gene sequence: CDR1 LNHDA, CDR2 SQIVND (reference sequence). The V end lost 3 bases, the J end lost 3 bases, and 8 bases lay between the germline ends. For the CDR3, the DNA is TGTGCCAGTAGTATGACAGGAAAAGAGACCCAGTACTTC. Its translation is CASSMTGKETQYF.

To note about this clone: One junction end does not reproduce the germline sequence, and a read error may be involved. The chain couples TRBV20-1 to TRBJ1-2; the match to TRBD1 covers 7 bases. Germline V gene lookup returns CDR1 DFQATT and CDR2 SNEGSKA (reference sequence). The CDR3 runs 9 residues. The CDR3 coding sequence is TGCAGTGCGGGACAGTCACCTTTCTTC. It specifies CSAGQSPFF.

This CDR3 reads CASSPPDSYEQYF. CDR3 DNA sequence: TGTGCCAGCAGTCCCCCAGATTCCTACGAGCAGTACTTC. The rearrangement uses TRBV7-7 and TRBJ2-7, with no clear D. This CDR3 is 13 amino acids long. V dropped 6 bases and J dropped 1 base, with 10 bases sitting between them. Germline values: CDR1 SSHAT, CDR2 FNYEAQ (reference sequence).

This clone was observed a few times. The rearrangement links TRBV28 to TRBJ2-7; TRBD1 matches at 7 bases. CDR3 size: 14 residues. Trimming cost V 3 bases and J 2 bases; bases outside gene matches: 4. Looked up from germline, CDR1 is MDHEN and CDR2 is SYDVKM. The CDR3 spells CASSFYRGPYEQYF. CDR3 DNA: TGTGCCAGCAGTTTTTACAGGGGTCCCTACGAGCAGTACTTC.

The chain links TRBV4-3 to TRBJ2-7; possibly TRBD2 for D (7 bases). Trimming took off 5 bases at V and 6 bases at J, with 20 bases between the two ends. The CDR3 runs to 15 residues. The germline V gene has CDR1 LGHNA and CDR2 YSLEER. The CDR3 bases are TGCGCCAGCAGCGGACGGCACAGGGAGGGATTCGAGCAGTACTTC. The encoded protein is CASSGRHREGFEQYF.

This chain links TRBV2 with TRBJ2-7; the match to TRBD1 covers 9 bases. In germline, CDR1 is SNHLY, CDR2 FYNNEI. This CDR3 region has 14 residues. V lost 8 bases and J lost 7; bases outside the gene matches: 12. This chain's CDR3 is CASLSNRGRREQYF. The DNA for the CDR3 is TGTGCCAGCCTCTCCAACAGGGGGCGGAGAGAGCAGTACTTC.

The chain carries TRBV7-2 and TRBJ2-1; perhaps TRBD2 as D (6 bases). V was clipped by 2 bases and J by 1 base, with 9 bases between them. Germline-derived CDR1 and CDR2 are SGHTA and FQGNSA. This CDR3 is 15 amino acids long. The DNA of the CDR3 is TGTGCCAGCAGCTTACTAGGGAGGTCCTACAATGAGCAGTTCTTC. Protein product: CASSLLGRSYNEQFF.

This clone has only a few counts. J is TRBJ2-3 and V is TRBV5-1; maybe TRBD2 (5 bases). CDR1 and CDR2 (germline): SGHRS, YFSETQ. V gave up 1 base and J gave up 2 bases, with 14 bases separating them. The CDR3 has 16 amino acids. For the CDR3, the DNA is TGCGCCAGCAGCTTGCGTTTGGCGGGTGCCACAGATACGCAGTATTTT. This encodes CASSLRLAGATDTQYF.